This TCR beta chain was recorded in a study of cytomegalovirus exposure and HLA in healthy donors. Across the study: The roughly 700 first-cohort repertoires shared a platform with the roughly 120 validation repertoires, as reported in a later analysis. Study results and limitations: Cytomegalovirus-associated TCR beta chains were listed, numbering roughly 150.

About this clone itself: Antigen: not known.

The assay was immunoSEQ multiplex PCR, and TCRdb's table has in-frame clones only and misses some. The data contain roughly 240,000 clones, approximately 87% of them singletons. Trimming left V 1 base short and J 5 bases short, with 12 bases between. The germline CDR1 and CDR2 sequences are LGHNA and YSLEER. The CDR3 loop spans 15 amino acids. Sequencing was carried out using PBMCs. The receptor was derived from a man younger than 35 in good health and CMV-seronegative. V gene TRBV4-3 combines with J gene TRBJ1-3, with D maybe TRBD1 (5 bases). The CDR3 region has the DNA TGCGCCAGCAGCCAAGGTGTCGGGGGGAGAAACACCATATATTTT. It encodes CASSQGVGGRNTIYF.